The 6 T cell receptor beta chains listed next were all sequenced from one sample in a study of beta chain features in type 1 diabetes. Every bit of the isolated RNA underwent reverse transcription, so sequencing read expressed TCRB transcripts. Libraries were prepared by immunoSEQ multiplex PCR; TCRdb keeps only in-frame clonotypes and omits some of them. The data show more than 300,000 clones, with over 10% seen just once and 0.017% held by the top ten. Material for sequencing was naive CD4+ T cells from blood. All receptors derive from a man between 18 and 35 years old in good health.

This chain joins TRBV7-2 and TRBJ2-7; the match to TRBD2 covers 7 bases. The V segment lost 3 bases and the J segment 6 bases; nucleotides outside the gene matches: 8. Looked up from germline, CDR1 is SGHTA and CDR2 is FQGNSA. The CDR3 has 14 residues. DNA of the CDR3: TGTGCCAGCAGCTTCCGGGAGGCGGGTCTCGAGCAGTACTTC. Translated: CASSFREAGLEQYF.

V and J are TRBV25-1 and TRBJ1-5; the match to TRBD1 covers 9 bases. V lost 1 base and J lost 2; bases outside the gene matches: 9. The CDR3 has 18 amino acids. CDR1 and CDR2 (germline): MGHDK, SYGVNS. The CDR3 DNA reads TGTGCCAGCAGTGAATCGGGACAGGGCACTGTCGGCAATCAGCCCCAGCATTTT. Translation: CASSESGQGTVGNQPQHF.

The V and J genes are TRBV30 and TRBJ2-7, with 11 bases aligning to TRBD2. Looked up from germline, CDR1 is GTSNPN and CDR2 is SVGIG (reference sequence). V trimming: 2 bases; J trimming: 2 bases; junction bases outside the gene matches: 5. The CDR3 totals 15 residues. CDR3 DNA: TGTGCCTGGAGTATAACTAGCGGGGGACCCTACGAGCAGTACTTC. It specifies CAWSITSGGPYEQYF.

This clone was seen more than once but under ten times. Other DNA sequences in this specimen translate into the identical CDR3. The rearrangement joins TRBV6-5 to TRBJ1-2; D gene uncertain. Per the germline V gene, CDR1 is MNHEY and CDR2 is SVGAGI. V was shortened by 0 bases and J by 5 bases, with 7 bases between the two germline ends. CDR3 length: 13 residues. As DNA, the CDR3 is TGTGCCAGCAGTTACTCACGGGGATATGGCTACACCTTC. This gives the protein CASSYSRGYGYTF.

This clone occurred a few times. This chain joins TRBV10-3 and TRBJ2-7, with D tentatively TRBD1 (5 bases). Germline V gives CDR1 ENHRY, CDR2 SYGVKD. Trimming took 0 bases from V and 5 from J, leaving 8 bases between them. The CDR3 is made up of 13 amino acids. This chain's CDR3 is CAISESGVHEQYF. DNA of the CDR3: TGTGCCATCAGTGAGTCAGGGGTTCACGAGCAGTACTTC.

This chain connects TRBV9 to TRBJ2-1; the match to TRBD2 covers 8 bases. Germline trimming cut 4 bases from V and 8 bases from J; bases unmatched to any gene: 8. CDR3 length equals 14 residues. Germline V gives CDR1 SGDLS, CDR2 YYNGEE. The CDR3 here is CASSSSGTRYEQFF. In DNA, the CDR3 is TGTGCCAGCAGCTCCTCCGGGACTAGATATGAGCAGTTCTTC. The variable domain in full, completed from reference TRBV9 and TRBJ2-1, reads DSGVTQTPKHLITATGQRVTLRCSPRSGDLSVYWYQQSLDQGLQFLIQYYNGEERAKGNILERFSAQQFPDLHSELNLSSLELGDSALYFCASSSSGTRYEQFFGPGTRLTVL.